This T cell receptor (beta chain) derives from a study of neurological immune-mediated disorders. Overall study findings and caveats: No CDR3 amino acid sequences were shared by expanded clones across subjects, suggesting private repertoires in all groups.

Synthesis of cDNA used 5'RACE (with 10-nucleotide random UMIs). TCRdb processed the 5' RACE reads anew with MiXCR; each CDR3 protein has one entry. The sample has approximately 130,000 distinct CDR3 sequences, about 3.4% seen once. A few counts support this clonotype. Its antigen is currently unknown. This may be a read error, as it is one base from a much larger clone. A total of 2 million PBMCs stored at -80 degrees C provided the unsorted libraries. The source of this sequence is a woman aged 30 to 39 with multiple sclerosis. The source material was PBMCs.

Here the CDR3 DNA reads TGCGCCAGCAGCAAAGCCGAAAAAGAGCAGTTCTTC. Amino acids: CASSKAEKEQFF. This chain connects TRBV5-1 to TRBJ2-1, with D hard to call. Germline V gene data show CDR1 as SGHRS and CDR2 as YFSETQ. This CDR3 spans 12 amino acids. Trimming removed 4 bases at V and 10 bases at J, with 12 bases between. Full variable domain (outside the CDR3, taken from reference TRBV5-1 and TRBJ2-1): KAGVTQTPRYLIKTRGQQVTLSCSPISGHRSVSWYQQTPGQGLQFLFEYFSETQRNKGNFPGRFSGRQFSNSRSEMNVSTLELGDSALYLCASSKAEKEQFFGPGTRLTVL.